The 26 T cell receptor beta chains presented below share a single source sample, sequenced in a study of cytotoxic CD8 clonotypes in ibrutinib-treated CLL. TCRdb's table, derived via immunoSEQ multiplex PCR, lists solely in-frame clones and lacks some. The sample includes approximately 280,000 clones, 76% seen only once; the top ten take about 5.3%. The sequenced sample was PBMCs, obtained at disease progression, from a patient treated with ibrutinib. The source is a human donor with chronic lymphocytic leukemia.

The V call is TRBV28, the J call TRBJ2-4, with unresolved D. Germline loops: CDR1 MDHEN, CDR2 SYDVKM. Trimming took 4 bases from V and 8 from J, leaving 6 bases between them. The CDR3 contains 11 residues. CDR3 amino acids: CASSSRDIQYF. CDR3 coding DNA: TGTGCCAGCAGTTCTAGGGACATTCAGTACTTC.

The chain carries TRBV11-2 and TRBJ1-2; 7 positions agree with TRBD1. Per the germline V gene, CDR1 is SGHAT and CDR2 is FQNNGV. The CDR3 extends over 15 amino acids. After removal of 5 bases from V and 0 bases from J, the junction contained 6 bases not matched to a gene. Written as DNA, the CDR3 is TGTGCCAGCAGCCGACGACAGGGATCTAACTATGGCTACACCTTC. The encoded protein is CASSRRQGSNYGYTF.

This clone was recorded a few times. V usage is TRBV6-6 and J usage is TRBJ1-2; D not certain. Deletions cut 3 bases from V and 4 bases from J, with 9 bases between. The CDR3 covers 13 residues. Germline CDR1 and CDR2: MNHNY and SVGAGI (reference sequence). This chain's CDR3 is CASSYRSFYGYTF. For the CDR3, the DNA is TGTGCCAGCAGTTATAGGTCCTTCTATGGCTACACCTTC.

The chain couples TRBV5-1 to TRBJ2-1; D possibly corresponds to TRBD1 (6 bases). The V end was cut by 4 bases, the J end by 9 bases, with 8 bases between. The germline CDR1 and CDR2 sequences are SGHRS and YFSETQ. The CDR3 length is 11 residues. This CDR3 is CASSGTSEQFF. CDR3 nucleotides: TGCGCCAGCAGCGGGACAAGTGAGCAGTTCTTC.

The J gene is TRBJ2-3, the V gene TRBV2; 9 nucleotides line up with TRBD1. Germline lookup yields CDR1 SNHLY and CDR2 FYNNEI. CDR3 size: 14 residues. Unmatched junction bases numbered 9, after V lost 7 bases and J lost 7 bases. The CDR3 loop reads CASMRTGAVNTQYF. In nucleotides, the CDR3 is TGTGCCAGCATGCGGACAGGGGCTGTGAATACGCAGTATTTT.

CDR3 region: CASTQGQGGSSPLHF. In DNA, the CDR3 is TGTGCCAGCACCCAGGGGCAGGGGGGAAGTTCACCCCTCCACTTT. V is TRBV28 and J is TRBJ1-6; 7 nucleotides agree with TRBD1. The CDR3 sequence is 15 residues long. Germline CDR1 reads MDHEN; CDR2 reads SYDVKM. Trimming cost V 7 bases and J 9 bases; bases outside gene matches: 12.

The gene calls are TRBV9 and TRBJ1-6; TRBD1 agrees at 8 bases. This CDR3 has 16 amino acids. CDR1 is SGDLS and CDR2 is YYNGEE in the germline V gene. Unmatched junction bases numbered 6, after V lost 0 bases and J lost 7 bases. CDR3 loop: CASSVGTGTGNSPLHF. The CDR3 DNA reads TGTGCCAGCAGCGTAGGGACCGGGACAGGCAATTCACCCCTCCACTTT.

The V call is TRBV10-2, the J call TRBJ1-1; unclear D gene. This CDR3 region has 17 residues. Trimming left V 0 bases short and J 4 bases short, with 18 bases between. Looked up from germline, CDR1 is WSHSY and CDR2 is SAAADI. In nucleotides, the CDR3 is TGCGCCAGCAGTGAGTCGAGGGTCGAAGGGTACGTCACTGAAGCTTTCTTT. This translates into CASSESRVEGYVTEAFF.

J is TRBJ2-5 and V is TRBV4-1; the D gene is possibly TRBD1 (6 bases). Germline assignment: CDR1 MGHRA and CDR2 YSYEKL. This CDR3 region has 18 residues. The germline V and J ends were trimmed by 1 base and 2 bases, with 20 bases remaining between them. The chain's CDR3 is CASSQGPSITGQQETQYF. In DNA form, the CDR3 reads TGCGCCAGCAGCCAAGGGCCCTCGATAACTGGACAGCAAGAGACCCAGTACTTC.

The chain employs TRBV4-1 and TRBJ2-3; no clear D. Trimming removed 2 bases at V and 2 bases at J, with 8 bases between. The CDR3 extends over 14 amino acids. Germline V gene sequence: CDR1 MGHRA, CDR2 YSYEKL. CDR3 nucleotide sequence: TGCGCCAGCAGCCAAACATATTCCACAGATACGCAGTATTTT. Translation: CASSQTYSTDTQYF.

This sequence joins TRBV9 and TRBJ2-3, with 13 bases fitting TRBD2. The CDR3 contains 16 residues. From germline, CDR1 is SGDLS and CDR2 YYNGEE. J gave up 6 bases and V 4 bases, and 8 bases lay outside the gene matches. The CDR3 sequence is CASSPGLAGALDTQYF. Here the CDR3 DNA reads TGTGCCAGCAGCCCTGGACTAGCGGGGGCGTTGGATACGCAGTATTTT.

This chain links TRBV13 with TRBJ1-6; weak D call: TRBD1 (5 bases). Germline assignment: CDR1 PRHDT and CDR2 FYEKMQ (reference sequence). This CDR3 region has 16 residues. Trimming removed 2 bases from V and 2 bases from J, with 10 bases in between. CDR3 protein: CASSLLPGPYNSPLHF. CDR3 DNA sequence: TGTGCCAGCAGCTTATTGCCGGGACCCTATAATTCACCCCTCCACTTT.

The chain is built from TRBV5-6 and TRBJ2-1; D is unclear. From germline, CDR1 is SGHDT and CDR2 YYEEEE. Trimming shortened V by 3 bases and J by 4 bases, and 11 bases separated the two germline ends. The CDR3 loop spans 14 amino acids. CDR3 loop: CASSYSSTYNEQFF. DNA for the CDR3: TGTGCCAGCAGCTACTCTTCGACTTACAATGAGCAGTTCTTC.

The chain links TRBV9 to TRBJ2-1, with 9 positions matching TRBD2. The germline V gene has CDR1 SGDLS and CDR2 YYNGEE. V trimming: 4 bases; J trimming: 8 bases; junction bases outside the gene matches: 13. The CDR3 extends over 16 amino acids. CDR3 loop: CASSTRGSGSLDEQFF. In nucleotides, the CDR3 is TGTGCCAGCAGCACCCGGGGTAGCGGGAGTCTGGATGAGCAGTTCTTC.

Here the CDR3 DNA reads TGTGCCATCAGGAGACAGGGGGCGTCCTACGAGCAGTACTTC. Protein product: CAIRRQGASYEQYF. The chain recombines TRBV10-3 with TRBJ2-7; 10 nucleotides match TRBD1. The trim removed 6 bases at V and 1 base at J, leaving 3 bases unmatched. The CDR3 has 14 residues. Germline V CDR1 and CDR2: ENHRY, SYGVKD.

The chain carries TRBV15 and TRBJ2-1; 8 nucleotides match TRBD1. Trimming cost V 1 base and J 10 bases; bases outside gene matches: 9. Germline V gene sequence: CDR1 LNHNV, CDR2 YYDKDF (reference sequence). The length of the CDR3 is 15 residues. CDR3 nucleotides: TGTGCCACCAGCAGAGTTCAGACAGGGGTGGGAGAGCAGTTCTTC. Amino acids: CATSRVQTGVGEQFF.

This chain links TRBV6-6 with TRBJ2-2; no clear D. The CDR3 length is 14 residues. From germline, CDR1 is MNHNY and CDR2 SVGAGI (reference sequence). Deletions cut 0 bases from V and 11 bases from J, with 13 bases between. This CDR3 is CASSYSGPLRELFF. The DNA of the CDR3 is TGTGCCAGCAGTTACTCAGGGCCCCTTAGAGAGCTGTTTTTT.

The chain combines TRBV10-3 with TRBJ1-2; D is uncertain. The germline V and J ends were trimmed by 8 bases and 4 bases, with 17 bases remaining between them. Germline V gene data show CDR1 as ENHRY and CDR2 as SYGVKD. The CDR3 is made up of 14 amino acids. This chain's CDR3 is CAIAERVLSYGYTF. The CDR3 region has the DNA TGTGCCATCGCGGAGCGGGTCTTGTCCTATGGCTACACCTTC.

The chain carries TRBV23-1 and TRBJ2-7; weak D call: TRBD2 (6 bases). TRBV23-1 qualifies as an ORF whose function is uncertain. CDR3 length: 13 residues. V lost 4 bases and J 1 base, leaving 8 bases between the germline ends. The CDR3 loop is CASSPGGSYEQYF. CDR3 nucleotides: TGCGCCAGCAGTCCTGGGGGGTCCTACGAGCAGTACTTC.

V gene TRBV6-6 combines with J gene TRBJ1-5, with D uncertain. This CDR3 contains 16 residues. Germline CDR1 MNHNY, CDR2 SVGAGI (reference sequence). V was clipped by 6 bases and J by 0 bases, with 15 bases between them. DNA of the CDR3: TGTGCCAGCAGAAAAACAGAGGAATATAGCAATCAGCCCCAGCATTTT. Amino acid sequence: CASRKTEEYSNQPQHF.

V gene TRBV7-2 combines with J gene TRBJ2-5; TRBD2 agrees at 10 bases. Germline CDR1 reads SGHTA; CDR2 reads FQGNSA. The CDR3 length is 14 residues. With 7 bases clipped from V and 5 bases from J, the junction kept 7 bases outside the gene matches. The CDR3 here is CASTRAGGLETQYF. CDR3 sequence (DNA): TGTGCCAGCACTAGAGCGGGGGGGCTGGAGACCCAGTACTTC.

The CDR3 DNA is TGTGCCAGCAGCTATCTACGTCAGGAGACCCAGTACTTC. Its translation is CASSYLRQETQYF. The chain employs TRBV5-6 and TRBJ2-5; D gene uncertain. The CDR3 sequence is 13 residues long. Trimming took off 3 bases at V and 5 bases at J, with 11 bases between the two ends. Germline V gene sequence: CDR1 SGHDT, CDR2 YYEEEE.

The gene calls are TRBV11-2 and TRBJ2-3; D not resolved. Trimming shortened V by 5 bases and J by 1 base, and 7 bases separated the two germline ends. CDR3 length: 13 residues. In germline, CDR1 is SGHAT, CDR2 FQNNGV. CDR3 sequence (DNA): TGTGCCAGCAGCCAACTCCGCACAGATACGCAGTATTTT. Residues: CASSQLRTDTQYF.

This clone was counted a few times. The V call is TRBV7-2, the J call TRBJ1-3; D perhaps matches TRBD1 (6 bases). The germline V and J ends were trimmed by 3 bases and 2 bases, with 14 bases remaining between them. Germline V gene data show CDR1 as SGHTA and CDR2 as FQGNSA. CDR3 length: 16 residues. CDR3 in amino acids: CASSFIPGATGNTIYF. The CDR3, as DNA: TGTGCCAGCAGCTTCATCCCGGGGGCGACTGGAAACACCATATATTTT.

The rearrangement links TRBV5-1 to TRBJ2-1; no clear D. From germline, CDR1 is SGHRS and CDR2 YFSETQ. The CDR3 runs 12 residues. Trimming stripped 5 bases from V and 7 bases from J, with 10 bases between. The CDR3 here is CASSSFRNEQFF. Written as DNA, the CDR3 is TGCGCCAGCAGTTCGTTTCGGAATGAGCAGTTCTTC. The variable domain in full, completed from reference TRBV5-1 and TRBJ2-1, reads KAGVTQTPRYLIKTRGQQVTLSCSPISGHRSVSWYQQTPGQGLQFLFEYFSETQRNKGNFPGRFSGRQFSNSRSEMNVSTLELGDSALYLCASSSFRNEQFFGPGTRLTVL.

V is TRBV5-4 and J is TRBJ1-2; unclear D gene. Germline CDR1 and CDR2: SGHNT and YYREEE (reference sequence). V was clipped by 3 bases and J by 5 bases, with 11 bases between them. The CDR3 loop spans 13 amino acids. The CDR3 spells CASSSTVTYGYTF. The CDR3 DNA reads TGTGCCAGCAGCTCGACGGTGACATATGGCTACACCTTC.